This TCR beta chain was documented in a study of cytomegalovirus exposure and HLA in healthy donors. Across the study: Among roughly 180 million T cells, an earlier analysis found roughly 100 million unique TCR beta sequences. Study conclusions and caveats: Most subjects' HLA-A and HLA-B alleles were reportedly predicted from TCR beta sequences. Evidence from a later analysis indicated that most CMV-associated TCR beta chains looked HLA-restricted.

Comments on this clone: Its matching antigen is unknown.

V was pared by 3 bases and J by 2 bases, with 3 bases of the junction left unmatched. The CDR3 loop spans 13 amino acids. CDR1 is GTSNPN and CDR2 is SVGIG in the germline V gene (reference sequence). A multiplex PCR was run with 60 Vbeta primers and 13 Jbeta primers. Sequenced by immunoSEQ multiplex PCR; TCRdb stores in-frame clones only, minus some. This table holds approximately 210,000 clones, roughly 78% found once. The donors were healthy bone marrow donors. This clonotype was sampled from a girl aged 10 to 17 in good health and CMV-seropositive. The sample consisted of PBMCs. V gene TRBV30 combines with J gene TRBJ1-1; 7 nucleotides line up with TRBD1. DNA for the CDR3: TGTGCCTGGAGCGACAGGGAAAACACTGAAGCTTTCTTT. Its translation is CAWSDRENTEAFF.